These T cell receptor beta chains were read from a single sample in a study of OX40 agonist ivuxolimab in advanced cancers. Generated by immunoSEQ multiplex PCR, the TCRdb table keeps only in-frame clones and is missing some. The data contain about 96,000 clones, roughly four fifths of them singletons. Sequenced material: CD4+ or CD8+ T cells sorted from blood, taken in a trial of the OX40 agonist ivuxolimab. The source is an adult with an advanced solid tumor such as melanoma, head and neck, liver or kidney cancer. Each CDR3 is given with its conserved first and last residue. The D gene is left open where the match is weak. Size tells how often a clone was seen (once, few, many) or the class of an expanded clone, and some rows leave it out.

v_gene	len	abundance	j_gene	d_gene	CDR3nt	CDR3aa
TRBV2	13	-	TRBJ1-4	-	TGTGCCAGCAGTGGAGGGGTGAGGGAAAAACTGTTTTTT	CASSGGVREKLFF
TRBV5-1	15	-	TRBJ2-7	-	TGCGCCAGCAGCCCCGGACGGGGTGGGTCCTACGAGCAGTACTTC	CASSPGRGGSYEQYF
TRBV7-2	14	-	TRBJ2-7	-	TGTGCCAGCAGCTTCCCCCAAACCCCCTACGAGCAGTACTTC	CASSFPQTPYEQYF
TRBV11-3	16	-	TRBJ2-2	TRBD1	TGTGCCAGCAGCCACGACAGGGGTGCGAGCACCGGGGAGCTGTTTTTT	CASSHDRGASTGELFF
TRBV15	13	-	TRBJ2-5	-	TGTGCCACCAGGATAGGGCCTGAGGAGACCCAGTACTTC	CATRIGPEETQYF
TRBV11-2	14	-	TRBJ1-3	-	TGTGCCAGCAGACCGTTGGGGGATGGAAACACCATATATTTT	CASRPLGDGNTIYF
TRBV5-5	13	-	TRBJ1-2	-	TGTGCCAGCAGCTTGGAGGTAGGGCGCGGCTACACCTTC	CASSLEVGRGYTF
TRBV19	14	once	TRBJ1-2	-	TGTGCCAGTGCGACCAGGAGTGGGAGTAATGGCTACACCTTC	CASATRSGSNGYTF
TRBV27	15	-	TRBJ1-5	-	TGTGCCAGCAGTTTAATCCGGGACGTCAATCAGCCCCAGCATTTT	CASSLIRDVNQPQHF
TRBV19	12	-	TRBJ2-3	-	TGTGCCAGTAGTGAGTCTGAGAGGGGGCAGTATTTT	CASSESERGQYF
TRBV5-4	15	few	TRBJ2-5	-	TGTGCCAGCAGCTTTGGGCCGCCCGGTCAAGAGACCCAGTACTTC	CASSFGPPGQETQYF
TRBV5-1	14	-	TRBJ1-2	-	TGCGCCAGCAGCACCTCGACAGGTACAGGAGGCTACACCTTC	CASSTSTGTGGYTF
TRBV27	14	-	TRBJ1-1	-	TGTGCCAGCAGCTTTATCGGCGGGCATACTGAAGCTTTCTTT	CASSFIGGHTEAFF
TRBV6-5	12	-	TRBJ1-2	-	TGTGCCAGCAGTTCCCCCGTACAAGGCTACACCTTC	CASSSPVQGYTF
TRBV30	12	-	TRBJ1-5	-	TGTGCCTGGAGCCAGGTTAGTCAGCCCCAGCATTTT	CAWSQVSQPQHF
TRBV19	15	few	TRBJ2-7	TRBD1	TGTGCCAGTAGTATCACAGGGGCCCGTTCCTACGAGCAGTACTTC	CASSITGARSYEQYF
TRBV7-9	14	-	TRBJ1-2	-	TGTGCCAGCAGCTTAGGAACAGATAACTATGGCTACACCTTC	CASSLGTDNYGYTF
TRBV18	19	-	TRBJ2-7	TRBD1	TGTGCCAGCTCACCACCGAGGGACAGGGTTTTAGATCCACATCTCGAGCAGTACTTC	CASSPPRDRVLDPHLEQYF
TRBV5-6	16	-	TRBJ1-2	TRBD1	TGTGCCAGCAGCTTGGCCGGGACAGGGACCAACTATGGCTACACCTTC	CASSLAGTGTNYGYTF
TRBV5-1	14	-	TRBJ2-7	-	TGCGCCAGCAGCCCCTGGGAGGCCGCGACCGAGCAGTACTTC	CASSPWEAATEQYF